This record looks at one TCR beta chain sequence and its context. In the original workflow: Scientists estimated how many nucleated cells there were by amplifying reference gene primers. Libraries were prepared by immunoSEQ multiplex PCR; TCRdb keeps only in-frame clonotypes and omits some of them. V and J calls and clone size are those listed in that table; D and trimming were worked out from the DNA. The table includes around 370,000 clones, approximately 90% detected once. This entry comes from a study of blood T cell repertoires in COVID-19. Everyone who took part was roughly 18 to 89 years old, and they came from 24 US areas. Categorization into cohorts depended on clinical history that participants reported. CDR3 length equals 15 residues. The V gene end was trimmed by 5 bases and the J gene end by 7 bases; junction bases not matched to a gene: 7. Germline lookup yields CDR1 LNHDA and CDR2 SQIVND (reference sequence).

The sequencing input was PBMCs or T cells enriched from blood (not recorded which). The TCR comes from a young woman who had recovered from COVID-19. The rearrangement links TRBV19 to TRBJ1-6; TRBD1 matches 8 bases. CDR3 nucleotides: TGTGCCAGTAGTGTCCGGACAGGGACGAATTCACCCCTCCACTTT. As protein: CASSVRTGTNSPLHF.